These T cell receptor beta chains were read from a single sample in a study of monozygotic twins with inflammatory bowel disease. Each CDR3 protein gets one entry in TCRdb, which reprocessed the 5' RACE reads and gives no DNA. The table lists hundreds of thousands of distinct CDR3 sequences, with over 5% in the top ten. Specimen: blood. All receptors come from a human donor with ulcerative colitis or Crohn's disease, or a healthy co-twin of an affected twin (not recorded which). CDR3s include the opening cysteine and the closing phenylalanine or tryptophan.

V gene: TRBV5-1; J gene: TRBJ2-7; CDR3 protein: CASREGTADSYEQYF
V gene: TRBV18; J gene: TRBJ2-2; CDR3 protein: CAGRPDTGELFF
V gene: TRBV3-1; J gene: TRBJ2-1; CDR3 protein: CASSQFLGSGGGNEQFF
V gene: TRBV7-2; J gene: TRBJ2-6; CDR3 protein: CDRNGQNSGANVLTF
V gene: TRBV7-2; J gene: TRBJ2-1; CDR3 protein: CASSAGTGLFREQFF
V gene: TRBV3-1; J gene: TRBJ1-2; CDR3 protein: CASSQDFGYGYTF
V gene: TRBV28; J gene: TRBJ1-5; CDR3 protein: CASSSSRGANQPQHF
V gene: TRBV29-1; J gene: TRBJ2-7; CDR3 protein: CSVVFGGLGRETPYYEQYF
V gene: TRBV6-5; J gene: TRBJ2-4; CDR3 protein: CASSRAAKNIQYF
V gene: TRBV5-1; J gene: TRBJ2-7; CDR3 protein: CASSSSGTEGEQYF
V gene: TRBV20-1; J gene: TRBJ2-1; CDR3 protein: CSVPFPTVVNEQFF
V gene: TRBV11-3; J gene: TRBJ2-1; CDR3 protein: CASSSQVGPSYNEQFF
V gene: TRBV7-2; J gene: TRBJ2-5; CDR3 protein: CASRPDSIEQETQYF
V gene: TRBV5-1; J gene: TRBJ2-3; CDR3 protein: CASSPGQATDTQYF
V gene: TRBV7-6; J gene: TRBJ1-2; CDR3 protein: CASSLSGGREANYGYTF
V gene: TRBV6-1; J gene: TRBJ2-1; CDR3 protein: CASNDRQLFNEQFF
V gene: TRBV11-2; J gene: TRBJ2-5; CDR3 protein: CASSFSPSGVSGGETQYF
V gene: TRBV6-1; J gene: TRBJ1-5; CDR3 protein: CASSEIAGNQPQHF
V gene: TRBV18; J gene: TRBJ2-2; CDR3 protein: CASSRNQQGNTGELFF
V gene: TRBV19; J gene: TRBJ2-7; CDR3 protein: CASSIQGSDLYEQYF
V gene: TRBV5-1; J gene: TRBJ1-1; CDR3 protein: CASSLQGDRTEAFF
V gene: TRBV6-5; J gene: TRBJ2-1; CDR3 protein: CASSYGASGSRPWEQFF
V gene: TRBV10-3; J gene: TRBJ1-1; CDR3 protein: CAISEDGGGYTEAFF
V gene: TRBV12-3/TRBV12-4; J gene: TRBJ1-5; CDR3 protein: CASSLITQPQHF
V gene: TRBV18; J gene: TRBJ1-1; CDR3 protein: CASSPLTGGVRTEAFF
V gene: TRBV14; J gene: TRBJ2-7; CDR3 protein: CASSRSAGTYEQYF
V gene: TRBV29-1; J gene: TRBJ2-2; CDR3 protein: CSARTGDTGELFF
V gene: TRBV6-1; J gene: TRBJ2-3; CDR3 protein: CASSPSGGTSLDTQYF
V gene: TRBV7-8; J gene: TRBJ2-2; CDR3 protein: CASSLGQVNTGELFF
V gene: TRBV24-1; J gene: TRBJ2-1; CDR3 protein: CATSRTGGYNEQLF
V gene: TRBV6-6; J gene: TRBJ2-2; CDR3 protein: CASTRQIQRGVLGGELFF
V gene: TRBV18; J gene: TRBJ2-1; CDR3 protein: CASSPLSGNLYNEQFF
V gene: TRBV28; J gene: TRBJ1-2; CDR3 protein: CASSFLRYGYTF